The entry below describes one TCR beta chain. What it binds is unknown. This specimen comes from a study of T-cell reconstitution after alpha-beta-depleted transplantation in children. The study's findings and limits: Recipient T cells and thymic progenitors that survived gave rise to the high TCRbeta diversity observed at day 60 in some patients.

Trimming removed 1 base from V and 0 bases from J, with 19 bases in between. There are 19 residues in the CDR3. Germline V CDR1 and CDR2: SNHLY, FYNNEI. A TCRbeta library incorporating unique molecular identifiers was prepared. Each CDR3 protein is one row after TCRdb ran MiXCR on the PCR reads. The sample includes about 120,000 distinct CDR3 sequences, 10% of them seen just once. This receptor was obtained from a boy aged 2 to 10 with acute lymphoblastic leukemia, due to receive a stem cell transplant. The sequencing here drew on PBMCs, taken before TCRalphabeta/CD19-depleted stem cell transplant. The rearrangement uses TRBV2 and TRBJ2-1, with D perhaps being TRBD1 or TRBD2 (6 bases each). The CDR3 coding sequence is TGTGCCAGCAGTGAAGAACGGGGGCCTAGGGGTAGCTCCTACAATGAGCAGTTCTTC. Protein sequence: CASSEERGPRGSSYNEQFF.